The subject of this entry is one T cell receptor (beta chain). Trimming pared 3 bases from V and 8 bases from J, leaving 14 bases between. Germline V gene lookup returns CDR1 KGHSH and CDR2 LQKENI. The CDR3 has 15 residues. The data derive from a study of blood T cell repertoires in COVID-19. The method was immunoSEQ multiplex PCR; TCRdb's version includes in-frame clones alone and lacks a portion of them. The sample yields more than 95,000 clones, roughly 83% seen once. The sample comprised peripheral blood. The V and J genes are TRBV18 and TRBJ1-6, with D perhaps TRBD1 (5 bases). The receptor comes from a man aged 35-49 years with active or convalescent COVID-19. CDR3 protein: CASSPTGYLDSPLHF. The CDR3 DNA is TGTGCCAGCTCACCTACAGGTTATTTGGATTCACCCCTCCACTTT. Drawing the rest from reference TRBV18 and TRBJ1-6, the complete variable domain is NAGVMQNPRHLVRRRGQEARLRCSPMKGHSHVYWYRQLPEEGLKFMVYLQKENIIDESGMPKERFSAEFPKEGPSILRIQQVVRGDSAAYFCASSPTGYLDSPLHFGNGTRLTVT.